The rows below give T cell receptor beta chains drawn from one sample of a study of OX40 agonist ivuxolimab in advanced cancers. TCRdb's table, derived via immunoSEQ multiplex PCR, lists solely in-frame clones and lacks some. The sample contains about 44,000 clones, 80% of which appear only once. The material was CD4+ or CD8+ T cells sorted from blood, obtained in a trial of the OX40 agonist ivuxolimab. The receptors stem from an adult with an advanced solid tumor such as melanoma, head and neck, liver or kidney cancer. Both conserved end residues are part of each CDR3. Each record gives: D gene, V gene, J gene, clone size, CDR3 protein, CDR3 DNA. The D gene is left open where the match is weak. For some rows the clone size is stated as once, few or many, or as a class when expanded; others skip it.

D gene: NA
V gene: TRBV29-1
J gene: TRBJ1-1
clone size: NA
CDR3 protein: CSVARTALNTEAFF
CDR3 DNA: TGCAGCGTTGCACGGACAGCCTTGAACACTGAAGCTTTCTTT

D gene: NA
V gene: TRBV19
J gene: TRBJ2-1
clone size: medium-sized
CDR3 protein: CATAGEKANEQFF
CDR3 DNA: TGTGCCACCGCCGGGGAGAAGGCCAATGAGCAGTTCTTC

D gene: NA
V gene: TRBV28
J gene: TRBJ2-3
clone size: NA
CDR3 protein: CASRTYTDTQYF
CDR3 DNA: TGTGCCAGCAGGACTTACACAGATACGCAGTATTTT

D gene: NA
V gene: TRBV7-7
J gene: TRBJ2-2
clone size: NA
CDR3 protein: CASSLGGASTGELFF
CDR3 DNA: TGTGCCAGCAGCCTAGGGGGGGCGAGCACCGGGGAGCTGTTTTTT

D gene: NA
V gene: TRBV7-8
J gene: TRBJ2-5
clone size: NA
CDR3 protein: CASRGEETQYF
CDR3 DNA: TGTGCCAGCAGAGGAGAGGAGACCCAGTACTTC

D gene: TRBD1
V gene: TRBV7-9
J gene: TRBJ2-3
clone size: NA
CDR3 protein: CASSLGTGSTDTQYF
CDR3 DNA: TGTGCCAGCAGCTTGGGGACAGGTTCCACAGATACGCAGTATTTT

D gene: NA
V gene: TRBV19
J gene: TRBJ2-4
clone size: NA
CDR3 protein: CASSIGYGSKNIQYF
CDR3 DNA: TGTGCCAGTAGTATAGGATATGGTTCCAAAAACATTCAGTACTTC

D gene: TRBD1
V gene: TRBV5-1
J gene: TRBJ1-2
clone size: NA
CDR3 protein: CASSLTEGASGYTF
CDR3 DNA: TGCGCCAGCAGCCTTACGGAGGGGGCGAGTGGCTACACCTTC

D gene: NA
V gene: TRBV6-6
J gene: TRBJ1-1
clone size: NA
CDR3 protein: CASSLTGNTEAFF
CDR3 DNA: TGTGCCAGCAGTCTGACAGGGAACACTGAAGCTTTCTTT

D gene: NA
V gene: TRBV19
J gene: TRBJ2-6
clone size: NA
CDR3 protein: CASSPRFLSVSSGANVLTF
CDR3 DNA: TGTGCCAGTAGTCCCAGGTTTCTTTCCGTGAGCTCTGGGGCCAACGTCCTGACTTTC

D gene: TRBD1
V gene: TRBV5-6
J gene: TRBJ2-5
clone size: few
CDR3 protein: CASSFRTGGLQETQYF
CDR3 DNA: TGTGCCAGCAGCTTTAGGACAGGGGGCCTCCAAGAGACCCAGTACTTC

D gene: TRBD2
V gene: TRBV6-5
J gene: TRBJ2-7
clone size: NA
CDR3 protein: CASSSLGTSSYEQYF
CDR3 DNA: TGTGCCAGCAGTTCCCTCGGGACTAGCTCCTACGAGCAGTACTTC

D gene: TRBD2
V gene: TRBV27
J gene: TRBJ2-7
clone size: NA
CDR3 protein: CASSSAWGGSYEQYF
CDR3 DNA: TGTGCCAGCAGCTCCGCCTGGGGGGGTTCCTACGAGCAGTACTTC

D gene: TRBD1
V gene: TRBV4-1
J gene: TRBJ2-7
clone size: NA
CDR3 protein: CASSQSWTGGAYEQYF
CDR3 DNA: TGCGCCAGCAGCCAATCCTGGACAGGGGGGGCCTACGAGCAGTACTTC

D gene: NA
V gene: TRBV29-1
J gene: TRBJ1-1
clone size: NA
CDR3 protein: CSVAGVATEAFF
CDR3 DNA: TGCAGCGTTGCAGGGGTCGCCACTGAAGCTTTCTTT

D gene: NA
V gene: TRBV5-4
J gene: TRBJ2-3
clone size: NA
CDR3 protein: CASSLSGRTDTQYF
CDR3 DNA: TGTGCCAGCAGTCTTAGCGGACGCACAGATACGCAGTATTTT

D gene: NA
V gene: TRBV10-2
J gene: TRBJ1-2
clone size: NA
CDR3 protein: CASSVGRDVNGYTF
CDR3 DNA: TGCGCCAGCAGTGTTGGGAGGGACGTCAATGGCTACACCTTC

D gene: NA
V gene: TRBV4-3
J gene: TRBJ2-2
clone size: NA
CDR3 protein: CASSQGRESTGELFF
CDR3 DNA: TGCGCCAGCAGCCAAGGAAGGGAAAGCACCGGGGAGCTGTTTTTT

D gene: TRBD2
V gene: TRBV4-2
J gene: TRBJ2-7
clone size: NA
CDR3 protein: CASSQDPSGRPRHEQYF
CDR3 DNA: TGTGCCAGCAGCCAAGACCCTAGCGGGAGGCCGCGGCACGAGCAGTACTTC

D gene: NA
V gene: TRBV21-1
J gene: TRBJ2-7
clone size: medium-sized
CDR3 protein: CASSTRTPRGYEQYF
CDR3 DNA: TGTGCCAGCAGCACCCGGACCCCACGAGGCTACGAGCAGTACTTC

D gene: TRBD2
V gene: TRBV28
J gene: TRBJ2-7
clone size: once
CDR3 protein: CASSLSGTSGYEQYF
CDR3 DNA: TGTGCCAGCAGTTTATCCGGGACTAGCGGATACGAGCAGTACTTC

D gene: NA
V gene: TRBV30
J gene: TRBJ1-1
clone size: NA
CDR3 protein: CAWKTGTANTEAFF
CDR3 DNA: TGTGCCTGGAAAACCGGGACGGCGAACACTGAAGCTTTCTTT